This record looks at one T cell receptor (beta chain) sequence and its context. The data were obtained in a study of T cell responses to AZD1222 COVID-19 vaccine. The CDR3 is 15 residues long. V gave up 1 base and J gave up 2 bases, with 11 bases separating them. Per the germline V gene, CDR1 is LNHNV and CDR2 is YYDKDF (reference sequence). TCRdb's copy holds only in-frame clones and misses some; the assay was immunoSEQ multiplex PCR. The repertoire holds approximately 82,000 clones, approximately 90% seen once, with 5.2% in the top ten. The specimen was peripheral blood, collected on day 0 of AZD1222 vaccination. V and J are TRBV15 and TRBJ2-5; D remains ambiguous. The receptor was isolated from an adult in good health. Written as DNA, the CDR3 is TGTGCCACCAGCAGAGGACCAGGTCAGCAAGAGACCCAGTACTTC. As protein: CATSRGPGQQETQYF.